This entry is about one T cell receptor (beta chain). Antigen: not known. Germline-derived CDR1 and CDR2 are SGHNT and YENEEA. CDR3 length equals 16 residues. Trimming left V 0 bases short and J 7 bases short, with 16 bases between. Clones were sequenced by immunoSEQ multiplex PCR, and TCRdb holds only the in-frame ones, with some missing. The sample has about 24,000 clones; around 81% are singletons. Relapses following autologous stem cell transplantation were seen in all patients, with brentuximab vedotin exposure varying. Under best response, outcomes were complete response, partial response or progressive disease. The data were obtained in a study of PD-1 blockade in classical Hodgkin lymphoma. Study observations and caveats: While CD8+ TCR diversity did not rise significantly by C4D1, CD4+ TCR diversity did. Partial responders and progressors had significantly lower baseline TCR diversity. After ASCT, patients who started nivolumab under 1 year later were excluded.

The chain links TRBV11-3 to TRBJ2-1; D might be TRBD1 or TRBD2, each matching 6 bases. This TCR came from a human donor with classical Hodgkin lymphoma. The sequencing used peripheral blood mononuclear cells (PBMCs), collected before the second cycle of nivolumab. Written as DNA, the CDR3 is TGTGCCAGCAGCTTAGATCAGAGGGGGGCTAGGAATGAGCAGTTCTTC. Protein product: CASSLDQRGARNEQFF.